This TCR beta chain originates from a study of blood T cell repertoires in COVID-19. Method: immunoSEQ multiplex PCR; TCRdb's copy keeps in-frame clones and lacks some. The sample has a few hundred thousand clones; roughly 89% are singletons. The CDR3 is 12 residues long. Germline V lookup: CDR1 SQVTM, CDR2 ANQGSEA. Material: PBMCs or T cells enriched from blood (not recorded which). The clonotype comes from a woman aged 45-59 years who had been exposed to COVID-19. This chain links TRBV29-1 with TRBJ1-5; no definite D call. The CDR3 nucleotides read TGCAGTGGGAAGGGAGGCAATCAGCCCCAGCATTTT. Translating it yields CSGKGGNQPQHF.